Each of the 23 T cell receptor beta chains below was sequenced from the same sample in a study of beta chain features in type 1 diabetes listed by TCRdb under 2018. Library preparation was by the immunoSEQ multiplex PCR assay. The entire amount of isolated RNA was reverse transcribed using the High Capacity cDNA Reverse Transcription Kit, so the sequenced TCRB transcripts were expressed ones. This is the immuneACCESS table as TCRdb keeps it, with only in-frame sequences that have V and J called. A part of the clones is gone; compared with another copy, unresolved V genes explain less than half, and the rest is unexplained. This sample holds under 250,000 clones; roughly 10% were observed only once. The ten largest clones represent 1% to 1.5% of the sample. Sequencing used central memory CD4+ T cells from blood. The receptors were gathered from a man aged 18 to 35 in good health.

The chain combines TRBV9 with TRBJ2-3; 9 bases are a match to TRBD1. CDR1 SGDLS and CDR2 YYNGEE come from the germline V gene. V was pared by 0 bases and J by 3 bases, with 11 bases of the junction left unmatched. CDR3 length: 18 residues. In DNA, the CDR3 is TGTGCCAGCAGCGTAGCTACGGGAGGACAGGGGAAGACAGATACGCAGTATTTT. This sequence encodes CASSVATGGQGKTDTQYF. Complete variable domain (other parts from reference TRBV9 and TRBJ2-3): DSGVTQTPKHLITATGQRVTLRCSPRSGDLSVYWYQQSLDQGLQFLIQYYNGEERAKGNILERFSAQQFPDLHSELNLSSLELGDSALYFCASSVATGGQGKTDTQYFGPGTRLTVL.

The CDR3 reads CASSPGTREYQETQYF. CDR3 DNA: TGTGCCAGCAGCCCGGGTACGCGGGAGTACCAAGAGACCCAGTACTTC. V and J are TRBV4-2 and TRBJ2-5, with 7 bases matching TRBD2. Germline loops: CDR1 LGHNA, CDR2 YNFKEQ. V was clipped by 4 bases and J by 0 bases; unmatched bases: 8. The CDR3 has 16 amino acids.

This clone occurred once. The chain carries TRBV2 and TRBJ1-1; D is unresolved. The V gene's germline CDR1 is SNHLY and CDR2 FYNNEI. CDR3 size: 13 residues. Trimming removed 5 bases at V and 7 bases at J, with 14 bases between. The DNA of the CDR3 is TGTGCCAGCAGTTTCCGGGGTATTAGTGAAGCTTTCTTT. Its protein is CASSFRGISEAFF.

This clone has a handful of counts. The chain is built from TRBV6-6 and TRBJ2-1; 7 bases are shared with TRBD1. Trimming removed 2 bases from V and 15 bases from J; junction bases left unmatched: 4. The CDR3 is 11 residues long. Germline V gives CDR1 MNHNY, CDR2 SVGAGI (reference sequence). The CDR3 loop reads CASSYLGQSFF. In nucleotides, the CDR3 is TGTGCCAGCAGTTACCTGGGACAGTCGTTCTTC.

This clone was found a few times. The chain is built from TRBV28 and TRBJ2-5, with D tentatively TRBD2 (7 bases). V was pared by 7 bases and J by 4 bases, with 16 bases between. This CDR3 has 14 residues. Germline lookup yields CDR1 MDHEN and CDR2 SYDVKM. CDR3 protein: CASNGQGRGETQYF. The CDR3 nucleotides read TGTGCCAGCAATGGGCAGGGGAGGGGAGAGACCCAGTACTTC.

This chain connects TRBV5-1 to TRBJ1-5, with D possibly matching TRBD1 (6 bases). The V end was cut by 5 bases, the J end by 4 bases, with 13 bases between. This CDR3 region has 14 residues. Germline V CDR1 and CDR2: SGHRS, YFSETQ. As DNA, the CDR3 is TGCGCCAGCAGGCCAGGGGAGGGGAATCAGCCCCAGCATTTT. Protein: CASRPGEGNQPQHF.

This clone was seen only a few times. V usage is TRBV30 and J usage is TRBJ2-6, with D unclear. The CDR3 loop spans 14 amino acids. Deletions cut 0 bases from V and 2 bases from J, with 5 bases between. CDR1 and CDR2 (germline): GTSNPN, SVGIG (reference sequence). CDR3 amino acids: CAWSVQAGANVLTF. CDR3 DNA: TGTGCCTGGAGTGTGCAGGCTGGGGCCAACGTCCTGACTTTC.

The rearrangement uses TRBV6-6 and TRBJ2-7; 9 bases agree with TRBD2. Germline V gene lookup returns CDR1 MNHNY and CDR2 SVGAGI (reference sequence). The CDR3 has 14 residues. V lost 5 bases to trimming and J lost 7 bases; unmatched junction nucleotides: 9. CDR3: CASSPGTSWGEQYF. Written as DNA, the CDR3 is TGTGCCAGCAGTCCCGGGACTAGCTGGGGGGAGCAGTACTTC.

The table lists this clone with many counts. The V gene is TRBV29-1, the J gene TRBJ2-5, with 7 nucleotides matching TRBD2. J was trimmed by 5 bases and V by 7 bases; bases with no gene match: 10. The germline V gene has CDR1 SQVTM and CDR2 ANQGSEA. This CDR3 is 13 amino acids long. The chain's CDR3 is CSAGQAGAETQYF. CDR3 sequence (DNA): TGCAGCGCCGGTCAGGCGGGAGCGGAGACCCAGTACTTC.

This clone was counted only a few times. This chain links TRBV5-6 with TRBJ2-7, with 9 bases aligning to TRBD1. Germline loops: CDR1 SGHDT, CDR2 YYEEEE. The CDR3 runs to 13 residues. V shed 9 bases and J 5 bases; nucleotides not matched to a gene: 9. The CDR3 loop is CATRRTGVNEQYF. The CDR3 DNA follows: TGTGCCACCCGTAGGACAGGGGTCAACGAGCAGTACTTC.

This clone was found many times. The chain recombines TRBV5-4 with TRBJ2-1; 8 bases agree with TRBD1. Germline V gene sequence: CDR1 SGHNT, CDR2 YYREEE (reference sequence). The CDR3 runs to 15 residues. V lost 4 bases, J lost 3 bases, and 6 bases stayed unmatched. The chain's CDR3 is CASSGPGQVYNEQFF. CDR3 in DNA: TGTGCCAGCAGCGGGCCGGGACAGGTCTACAATGAGCAGTTCTTC.

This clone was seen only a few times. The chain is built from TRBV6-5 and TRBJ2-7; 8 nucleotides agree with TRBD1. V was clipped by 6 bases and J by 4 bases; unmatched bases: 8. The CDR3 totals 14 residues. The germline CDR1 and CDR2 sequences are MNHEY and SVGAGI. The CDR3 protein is CASSPTGGIYEQYF. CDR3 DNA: TGTGCCAGCAGCCCAACAGGGGGTATTTACGAGCAGTACTTC.

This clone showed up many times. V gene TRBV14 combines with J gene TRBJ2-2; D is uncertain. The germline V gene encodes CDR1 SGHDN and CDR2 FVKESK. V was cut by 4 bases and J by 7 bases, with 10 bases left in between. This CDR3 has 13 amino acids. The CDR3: CASSLPLGGELFF. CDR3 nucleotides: TGTGCCAGCAGCCTACCACTTGGCGGGGAGCTGTTTTTT. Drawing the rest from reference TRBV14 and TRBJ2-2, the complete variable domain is EAGVTQFPSHSVIEKGQTVTLRCDPISGHDNLYWYRRVMGKEIKFLLHFVKESKQDESGMPNNRFLAERTGGTYSTLKVQPAELEDSGVYFCASSLPLGGELFFGEGSRLTVL.

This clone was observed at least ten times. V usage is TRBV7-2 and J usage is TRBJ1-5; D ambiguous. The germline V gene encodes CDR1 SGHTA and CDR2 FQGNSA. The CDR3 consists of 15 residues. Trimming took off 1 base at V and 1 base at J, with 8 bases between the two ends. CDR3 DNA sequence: TGTGCCAGCAGCTTAGTGGGATGGAGCAATCAGCCCCAGCATTTT. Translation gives CASSLVGWSNQPQHF.

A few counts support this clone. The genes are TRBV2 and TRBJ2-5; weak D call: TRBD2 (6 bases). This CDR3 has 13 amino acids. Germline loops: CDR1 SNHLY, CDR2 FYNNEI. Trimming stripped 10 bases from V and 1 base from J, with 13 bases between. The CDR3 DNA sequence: TGTGCCATCGCCGGACTACTCCAAGAGACCCAGTACTTC. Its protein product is CAIAGLLQETQYF. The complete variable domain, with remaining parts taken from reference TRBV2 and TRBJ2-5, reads EPEVTQTPSHQVTQMGQEVILRCVPISNHLYFYWYRQILGQKVEFLVSFYNNEISEKSEIFDDQFSVERPDGSNFTLKIRSTKLEDSAMYFCAIAGLLQETQYFGPGTRLLVL.

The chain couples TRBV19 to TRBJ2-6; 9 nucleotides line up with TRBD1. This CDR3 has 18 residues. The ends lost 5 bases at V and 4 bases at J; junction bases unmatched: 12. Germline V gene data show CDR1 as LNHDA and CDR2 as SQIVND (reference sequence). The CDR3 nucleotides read TGTGCCAGTAGTGATTTGCGGGACAGGGTCGCCGGGGCCAACGTCCTGACTTTC. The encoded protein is CASSDLRDRVAGANVLTF.

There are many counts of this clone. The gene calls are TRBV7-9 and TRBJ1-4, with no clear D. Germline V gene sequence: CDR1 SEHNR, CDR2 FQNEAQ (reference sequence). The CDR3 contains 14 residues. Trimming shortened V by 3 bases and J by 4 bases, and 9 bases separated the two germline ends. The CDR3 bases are TGTGCCAGCAGCTTTGGCACGAATAATGAAAAACTGTTTTTT. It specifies CASSFGTNNEKLFF.

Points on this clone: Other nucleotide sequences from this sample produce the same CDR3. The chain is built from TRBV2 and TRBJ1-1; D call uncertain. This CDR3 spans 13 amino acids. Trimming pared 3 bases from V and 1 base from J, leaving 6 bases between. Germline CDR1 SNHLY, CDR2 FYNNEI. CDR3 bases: TGTGCCAGCAGTGATAGGGAGAACACTGAAGCTTTCTTT. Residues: CASSDRENTEAFF.

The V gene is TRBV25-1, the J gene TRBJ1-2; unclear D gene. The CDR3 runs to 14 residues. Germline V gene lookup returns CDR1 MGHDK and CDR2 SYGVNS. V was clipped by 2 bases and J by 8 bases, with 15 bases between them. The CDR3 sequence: CASSETGSRRGYTF. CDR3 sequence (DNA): TGTGCCAGCAGTGAAACGGGATCCCGAAGGGGCTACACCTTC.

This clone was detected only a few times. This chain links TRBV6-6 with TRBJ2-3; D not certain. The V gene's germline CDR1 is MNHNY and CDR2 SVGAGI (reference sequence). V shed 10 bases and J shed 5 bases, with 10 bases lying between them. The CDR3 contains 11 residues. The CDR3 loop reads CAISFRDTQYF. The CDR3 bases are TGTGCCATCAGCTTCAGAGATACGCAGTATTTT.

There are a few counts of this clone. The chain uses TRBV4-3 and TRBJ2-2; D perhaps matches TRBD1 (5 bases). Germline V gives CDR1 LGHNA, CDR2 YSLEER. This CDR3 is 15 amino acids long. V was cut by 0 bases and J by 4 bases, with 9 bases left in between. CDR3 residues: CASSQDGRVTGELFF. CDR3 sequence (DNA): TGCGCCAGCAGCCAAGATGGCAGGGTCACCGGGGAGCTGTTTTTT.

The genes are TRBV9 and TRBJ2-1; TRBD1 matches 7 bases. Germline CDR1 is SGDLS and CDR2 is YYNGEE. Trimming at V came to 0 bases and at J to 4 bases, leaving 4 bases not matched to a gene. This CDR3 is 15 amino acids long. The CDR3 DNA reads TGTGCCAGCAGCGTAGAGGGGACAGAGTACAATGAGCAGTTCTTC. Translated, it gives CASSVEGTEYNEQFF.

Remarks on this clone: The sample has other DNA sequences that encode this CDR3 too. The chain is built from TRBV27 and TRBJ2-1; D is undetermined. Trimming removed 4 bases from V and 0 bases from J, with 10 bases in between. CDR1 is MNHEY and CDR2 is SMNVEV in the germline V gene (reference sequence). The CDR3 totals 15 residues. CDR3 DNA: TGTGCCAGCAGTTCGGCAGGAGACTCCTACAATGAGCAGTTCTTC. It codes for CASSSAGDSYNEQFF.